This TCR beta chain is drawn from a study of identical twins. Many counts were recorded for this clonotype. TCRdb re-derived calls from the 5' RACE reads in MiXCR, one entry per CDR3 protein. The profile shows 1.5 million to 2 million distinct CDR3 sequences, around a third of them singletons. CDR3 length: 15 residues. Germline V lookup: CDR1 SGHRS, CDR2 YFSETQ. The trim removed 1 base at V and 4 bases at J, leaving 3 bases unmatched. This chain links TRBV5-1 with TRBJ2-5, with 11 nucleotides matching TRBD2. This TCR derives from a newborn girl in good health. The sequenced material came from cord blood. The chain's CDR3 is CASSLLAGGRETQYF. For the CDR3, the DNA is TGCGCCAGCAGCTTGTTAGCGGGAGGGCGAGAGACCCAGTACTTC.